Following are 25 T cell receptor beta chains from one sample sequenced in a study of blood T cell repertoires in COVID-19. TCRdb's table, derived via immunoSEQ multiplex PCR, lists solely in-frame clones and lacks some. The table includes some 50,000 clones, roughly nine tenths detected once. The sample consisted of PBMCs or T cells enriched from blood (not recorded which). The receptors originated from a woman between 50 and 59 years old who had recovered from COVID-19.

The V call is TRBV3-1 (or the pseudogene TRBV3-2), the J call TRBJ1-2; 7 bases fit TRBD1. There are 15 residues in the CDR3. From germline, CDR1 is LGHDT and CDR2 YNNKEL (reference sequence). V was clipped by 1 base and J by 7 bases; unmatched bases: 9. The CDR3 DNA follows: TGTGCCAGCAGCCAAGCTCCTGGAGGGACAGTTGGCTACACCTTC. Its protein product is CASSQAPGGTVGYTF.

The chain is built from TRBV3-1 (or the pseudogene TRBV3-2) and TRBJ1-5; 10 bases align to TRBD1. Looked up from germline, CDR1 is LGHDT and CDR2 is YNNKEL (reference sequence). This CDR3 has 16 residues. Trimming took 1 base from V and 7 from J; bases not matched to a gene: 7. Written as DNA, the CDR3 is TGTGCCAGCAGCCAAGGGGGACAGGGGTTGGGGCAGCCCCAGCATTTT. It specifies CASSQGGQGLGQPQHF.

The chain carries TRBV5-1 and TRBJ1-1; 8 positions match TRBD1. J was trimmed by 5 bases and V by 5 bases; bases with no gene match: 8. Germline CDR1 is SGHRS and CDR2 is YFSETQ. The CDR3 extends over 14 amino acids. The CDR3 reads CASSGGTGGTEAFF. CDR3 DNA: TGCGCCAGCAGTGGGGGTACAGGGGGGACTGAAGCTTTCTTT.

The chain recombines TRBV19 with TRBJ2-2; D remains ambiguous. This CDR3 is 15 amino acids long. Germline lookup yields CDR1 LNHDA and CDR2 SQIVND (reference sequence). Trimming removed 6 bases at V and 0 bases at J, with 11 bases between. CDR3 sequence: CASSSQRPNTGELFF. CDR3 bases: TGTGCCAGTAGCAGTCAGCGCCCGAACACCGGGGAGCTGTTTTTT.

This clone was counted a few times. The chain joins TRBV11-2 to TRBJ2-2; possibly TRBD1 for D (7 bases). Germline CDR1 reads SGHAT; CDR2 reads FQNNGV. This CDR3 region has 17 residues. Trimming pared 1 base from V and 2 bases from J, leaving 14 bases between. CDR3 in amino acids: CASSLGRGVTNTGELFF. The CDR3 bases are TGTGCCAGCAGCTTAGGCAGGGGGGTTACCAACACCGGGGAGCTGTTTTTT. The complete variable domain, with remaining parts taken from reference TRBV11-2 and TRBJ2-2, reads EAGVAQSPRYKIIEKRQSVAFWCNPISGHATLYWYQQILGQGPKLLIQFQNNGVVDDSQLPKDRFSAERLKGVDSTLKIQPAKLEDSAVYLCASSLGRGVTNTGELFFGEGSRLTVL.

This sequence joins TRBV30 and TRBJ2-7; D might be TRBD1 (5 bases). Germline CDR1 reads GTSNPN; CDR2 reads SVGIG (reference sequence). Trimming removed 4 bases from V and 4 bases from J, with 11 bases in between. This CDR3 spans 12 amino acids. In nucleotides, the CDR3 is TGTGCCTGGAAGGGTAGGGGATACGAGCAGTACTTC. Translating gives CAWKGRGYEQYF.

The V and J genes are TRBV24-1 and TRBJ1-5; 7 nucleotides agree with TRBD1. The CDR3 consists of 14 residues. CDR1 is KGHDR, CDR2 SFDVKD, per germline. The V gene end was trimmed by 4 bases and the J gene end by 4 bases; junction bases not matched to a gene: 3. The CDR3 loop is CATSDPGQNQPQHF. CDR3 sequence (DNA): TGTGCCACCAGTGACCCGGGACAGAATCAGCCCCAGCATTTT.

The chain has TRBV27 and TRBJ2-5, with 7 bases identical to TRBD2. Germline-derived CDR1 and CDR2 are MNHEY and SMNVEV (reference sequence). The CDR3 has 14 residues. V shed 6 bases and J 5 bases; nucleotides not matched to a gene: 9. DNA of the CDR3: TGTGCCAGCAGAAAGTCGGGCGGGGGTGAGACCCAGTACTTC. Encoded protein: CASRKSGGGETQYF.

The chain is built from TRBV24-1 and TRBJ2-2; 8 bases are shared with TRBD1. The CDR3 runs 15 residues. The trim removed 3 bases at V and 6 bases at J, leaving 5 bases unmatched. Per germline, CDR1 KGHDR and CDR2 SFDVKD. The chain's CDR3 is CATSDTGGLSGELFF. DNA for the CDR3: TGTGCCACCAGTGATACAGGGGGGCTTTCCGGGGAGCTGTTTTTT.

This clone has only one observation. The rearrangement links TRBV24-1 to TRBJ2-3, with D possibly TRBD1 on 6 matching bases. The length of the CDR3 is 16 residues. Germline lookup yields CDR1 KGHDR and CDR2 SFDVKD. Trimming removed 3 bases from V and 0 bases from J, with 12 bases in between. The CDR3 sequence: CATSDPRDISTDTQYF. In DNA form, the CDR3 reads TGTGCCACCAGTGATCCCCGGGACATCAGCACAGATACGCAGTATTTT.

The J gene is TRBJ2-3, the V gene TRBV5-1; TRBD1 matches 8 bases. There are 14 residues in the CDR3. Per the germline V gene, CDR1 is SGHRS and CDR2 is YFSETQ. V gave up 4 bases and J gave up 2 bases; unmatched junction bases: 3. This chain's CDR3 is CASSPGQATDTQYF. In DNA, the CDR3 is TGCGCCAGCAGCCCGGGACAGGCCACAGATACGCAGTATTTT.

The V call is TRBV28, the J call TRBJ1-2; TRBD1 is a possible D gene (5 bases). The CDR3 totals 12 residues. Germline loops: CDR1 MDHEN, CDR2 SYDVKM. CDR3 sequence (DNA): TGTGCGGCAATCGGGGGGGATACGGGCTACACCTTC. Its translation: CAAIGGDTGYTF.

This chain uses TRBV7-2 with TRBJ2-7, with unresolved D. The CDR3 sequence is 11 residues long. Germline V gene sequence: CDR1 SGHTA, CDR2 FQGNSA. V was pared by 4 bases and J by 3 bases, with 4 bases between. This CDR3 reads CASSSLYEQYF. CDR3 nucleotides: TGTGCCAGCAGCTCCCTCTACGAGCAGTACTTC.

V is TRBV6-2 or TRBV6-3 and J is TRBJ1-5, with D possibly being TRBD1 (6 bases). V gave up 5 bases and J gave up 5 bases, with 13 bases separating them. The CDR3 extends over 14 amino acids. Germline assignment: CDR1 MNHEY and CDR2 SVGEGT. CDR3 coding DNA: TGTGCCAGCAGTCGTAGACAGGAGCATCAGCCCCAGCATTTT. This sequence encodes CASSRRQEHQPQHF.

The CDR3 sequence: CASMVQGNPTYEQYF. The CDR3 nucleotides read TGTGCCAGCATGGTACAGGGAAACCCCACCTACGAGCAGTACTTC. The chain joins TRBV6-5 to TRBJ2-7, with a weak D call TRBD1 (6 bases). The CDR3 is 15 residues long. Germline CDR1 reads MNHEY; CDR2 reads SVGAGI. Between the trimmed V and J ends, which lost 7 bases and 2 bases, there was a span of 18 bases.

This chain joins TRBV11-2 and TRBJ2-1; tentative D call: TRBD2 (6 bases). Trimming shortened V by 2 bases and J by 0 bases, and 14 bases separated the two germline ends. There are 17 residues in the CDR3. CDR1 and CDR2 (germline): SGHAT, FQNNGV. CDR3 bases: TGTGCCAGCAGCTTAAGGGGAGGCCGGGGCTCCTACAATGAGCAGTTCTTC. Residues: CASSLRGGRGSYNEQFF. Full variable domain (rest looked up from reference TRBV11-2 and TRBJ2-1): EAGVAQSPRYKIIEKRQSVAFWCNPISGHATLYWYQQILGQGPKLLIQFQNNGVVDDSQLPKDRFSAERLKGVDSTLKIQPAKLEDSAVYLCASSLRGGRGSYNEQFFGPGTRLTVL.

This sequence joins TRBV4-1 and TRBJ1-5; tentatively, D is TRBD1 (6 bases). Trimming cost V 1 base and J 3 bases, with 10 bases left between them. The CDR3 consists of 15 residues. Germline V gene sequence: CDR1 MGHRA, CDR2 YSYEKL. Written as DNA, the CDR3 is TGCGCCAGCAGCCAAGGGGACACCGACAATCAGCCCCAGCATTTT. It specifies CASSQGDTDNQPQHF.

This chain connects TRBV5-6 to TRBJ2-5; D is unresolved. The CDR3 is 13 residues long. CDR1 is SGHDT and CDR2 is YYEEEE in the germline V gene. V was shortened by 4 bases and J by 1 base, with 8 bases between the two germline ends. CDR3: CASSTLIQETQYF. For the CDR3, the DNA is TGTGCCAGCAGCACCCTAATCCAAGAGACCCAGTACTTC.

The chain links TRBV7-8 to TRBJ1-5; possible D gene TRBD1, 6 bases. Germline assignment: CDR1 SGHVS and CDR2 FQNEAQ. The CDR3 is made up of 16 amino acids. V was trimmed by 4 bases and J by 5 bases, leaving 18 bases between them. DNA of the CDR3: TGTGCCAGCAGCTCATCCTTCGGACAGACAGATCAGCCCCAGCATTTT. Translated: CASSSSFGQTDQPQHF. The variable domain in full, completed from reference TRBV7-8 and TRBJ1-5, reads GAGVSQSPRYKVAKRGQDVALRCDPISGHVSLFWYQQALGQGPEFLTYFQNEAQLDKSGLPSDRFFAERPEGSVSTLKIQRTQQEDSAVYLCASSSSFGQTDQPQHFGDGTRLSIL.

This chain links TRBV18 with TRBJ2-4; 7 bases are a match to TRBD2. V lost 0 bases to trimming and J lost 6 bases; unmatched junction nucleotides: 5. Germline assignment: CDR1 KGHSH and CDR2 LQKENI. The CDR3 runs 15 residues. The CDR3: CASSPPGGEGNIQYF. In nucleotides, the CDR3 is TGTGCCAGCTCACCACCGGGCGGGGAGGGAAACATTCAGTACTTC. Filled out from reference TRBV18 and TRBJ2-4, the complete variable domain reads NAGVMQNPRHLVRRRGQEARLRCSPMKGHSHVYWYRQLPEEGLKFMVYLQKENIIDESGMPKERFSAEFPKEGPSILRIQQVVRGDSAAYFCASSPPGGEGNIQYFGAGTRLSVL.

V gene TRBV6-1 combines with J gene TRBJ2-7, with 7 bases matching TRBD1. CDR3 length: 16 amino acids. The germline CDR1 and CDR2 sequences are MNHNS and SASEGT. With V trimmed by 4 bases and J by 0 bases, 9 bases remained unmatched. The CDR3 nucleotides are TGTGCCAGCAGTGGTCACGGGACAGACTTCTCCTACGAGCAGTACTTC. Translating it yields CASSGHGTDFSYEQYF.

This clone was counted a few times. V usage is TRBV10-2 and J usage is TRBJ1-1; the match to TRBD1 covers 9 bases. J was trimmed by 4 bases and V by 3 bases; bases with no gene match: 6. The CDR3 is 15 amino acids. CDR1 and CDR2 (germline): WSHSY, SAAADI. CDR3 amino acids: CASSDGGQGFTEAFF. The DNA of the CDR3 is TGCGCCAGCAGTGACGGGGGACAGGGTTTCACTGAAGCTTTCTTT.

The V call is TRBV28, the J call TRBJ2-5; 8 bases are shared with TRBD1. Per germline, CDR1 MDHEN and CDR2 SYDVKM. V shed 4 bases and J 5 bases; nucleotides not matched to a gene: 9. This CDR3 contains 15 residues. DNA of the CDR3: TGTGCCAGCAGTTCGACGACAGGGGATGGGGAGACCCAGTACTTC. This translates into CASSSTTGDGETQYF. Looking up the rest from reference TRBV28 and TRBJ2-5 gives the full variable domain: DVKVTQSSRYLVKRTGEKVFLECVQDMDHENMFWYRQDPGLGLRLIYFSYDVKMKEKGDIPEGYSVSREKKERFSLILESASTNQTSMYLCASSSTTGDGETQYFGPGTRLLVL.

J is TRBJ2-5 and V is TRBV5-1; 9 positions agree with TRBD2. CDR1 SGHRS and CDR2 YFSETQ come from the germline V gene. The CDR3 has 15 amino acids. V trimming: 1 base; J trimming: 5 bases; junction bases outside the gene matches: 6. CDR3 region: CASSLFSGGLETQYF. The CDR3 DNA reads as TGCGCCAGCAGCTTGTTCAGCGGGGGGCTGGAGACCCAGTACTTC.

This clone was picked up one time. The chain couples TRBV3-1 (or the pseudogene TRBV3-2) to TRBJ1-2; TRBD1 matches 8 bases. The CDR3 has 14 amino acids. The germline V gene has CDR1 LGHDT and CDR2 YNNKEL (reference sequence). The junction had 3 bases not matched to a gene; V was cut back by 5 bases and J by 1 base. CDR3 DNA: TGTGCCAGCAGCTCTACAGGGGGTAACTATGGCTACACCTTC. Protein: CASSSTGGNYGYTF.